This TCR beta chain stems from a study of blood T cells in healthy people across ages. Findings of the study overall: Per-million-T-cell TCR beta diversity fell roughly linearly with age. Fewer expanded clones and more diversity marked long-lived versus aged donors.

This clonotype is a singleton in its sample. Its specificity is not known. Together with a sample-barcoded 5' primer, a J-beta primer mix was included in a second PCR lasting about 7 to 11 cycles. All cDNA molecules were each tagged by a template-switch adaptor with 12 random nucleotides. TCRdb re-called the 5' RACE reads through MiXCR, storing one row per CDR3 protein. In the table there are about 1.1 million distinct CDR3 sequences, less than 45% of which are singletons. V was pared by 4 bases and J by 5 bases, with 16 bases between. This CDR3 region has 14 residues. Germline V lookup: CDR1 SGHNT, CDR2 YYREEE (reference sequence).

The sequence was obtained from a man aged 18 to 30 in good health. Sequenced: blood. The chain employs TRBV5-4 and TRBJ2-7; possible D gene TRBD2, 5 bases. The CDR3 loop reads CASSEDPERDEQYF. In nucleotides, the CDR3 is TGTGCCAGCAGCGAGGACCCTGAGAGGGACGAGCAGTACTTC.